This T cell receptor (beta chain) came from a study of T cell responses to AZD1222 COVID-19 vaccine. The count of this clone is one. This table comes from immunoSEQ multiplex PCR, and its TCRdb copy is limited to in-frame clones, with some not included. The data contain approximately 150,000 clones, 92% of them singletons. The germline gives CDR1 MGHRA, CDR2 YSYEKL. The CDR3 contains 16 residues. Trimming left V 4 bases short and J 1 base short, with 14 bases between. V usage is TRBV4-1 and J usage is TRBJ2-1; D might be TRBD2 (5 bases). The TCR sequence derives from an adult in good health. Material: peripheral blood, obtained on day 0 of AZD1222 vaccination. The CDR3: CASSRPPGLSYNEQFF. The CDR3 DNA reads as TGCGCCAGCAGCCGCCCACCGGGATTATCCTACAATGAGCAGTTCTTC.